The 12 T cell receptor beta chains presented below share a single source sample, sequenced in a study of cytomegalovirus exposure and HLA in healthy donors. Use of 60 Vbeta and 13 Jbeta primers characterized the PCR. Assay: immunoSEQ multiplex PCR; the TCRdb copy retains only in-frame clones and omits some. The sample lists about 160,000 clones, roughly 80% occurring once. The sample comprised PBMCs. These TCRs come from a human donor in good health.

This clone was counted once. The rearrangement uses TRBV19 and TRBJ1-2; D gene unclear. The CDR3 is 13 residues long. Trimming removed 4 bases from V and 2 bases from J, with 8 bases in between. Germline V gene sequence: CDR1 LNHDA, CDR2 SQIVND (reference sequence). CDR3 in amino acids: CASSTIVNYGYTF. The CDR3 nucleotides are TGTGCCAGTAGTACCATAGTCAACTATGGCTACACCTTC.

The chain joins TRBV4-1 to TRBJ1-1, with no clear D. Trimming pared 1 base from V and 0 bases from J, leaving 12 bases between. Per the germline V gene, CDR1 is MGHRA and CDR2 is YSYEKL. This CDR3 spans 16 amino acids. The CDR3 is CASSQGEGSVNTEAFF. CDR3 coding DNA: TGCGCCAGCAGCCAAGGGGAGGGATCGGTGAACACTGAAGCTTTCTTT.

The chain couples TRBV6-1 to TRBJ1-2; the D gene is possibly TRBD1 (6 bases). CDR3 length equals 17 residues. Trimming removed 2 bases at V and 7 bases at J, with 23 bases between. The germline V gene has CDR1 MNHNS and CDR2 SASEGT. The CDR3 protein is CASSEYLGGPDVGGYTF. CDR3 nucleotide sequence: TGTGCCAGCAGTGAATACTTAGGGGGACCGGACGTGGGTGGCTACACCTTC.

This clone showed up just once. The V call is TRBV5-4, the J call TRBJ1-2; 9 bases agree with TRBD1. Looked up from germline, CDR1 is SGHNT and CDR2 is YYREEE (reference sequence). V shed 4 bases, J shed 2 bases, and the junction held 9 bases outside the gene matches. CDR3 length equals 16 residues. CDR3 DNA sequence: TGTGCCAGCAGCCCGGGACAGGGCCCCTCCAACTATGGCTACACCTTC. Protein sequence: CASSPGQGPSNYGYTF.

This clone showed up just once. The chain recombines TRBV5-4 with TRBJ1-1, with D possibly matching TRBD1 (6 bases). Trimming pared 7 bases from V and 4 bases from J, leaving 14 bases between. The length of the CDR3 is 13 residues. CDR1 is SGHNT, CDR2 YYREEE, per germline (reference sequence). The CDR3 reads CASGAGVITEAFF. CDR3 in DNA: TGTGCCAGCGGTGCAGGGGTCATCACTGAAGCTTTCTTT. The full variable domain, completed using reference TRBV5-4 and TRBJ1-1, is ETGVTQSPTHLIKTRGQQVTLRCSSQSGHNTVSWYQQALGQGPQFIFQYYREEENGRGNFPPRFSGLQFPNYSSELNVNALELDDSALYLCASGAGVITEAFFGQGTRLTVV.

The V call is TRBV5-4, the J call TRBJ2-1; no clear D gene. There are 15 residues in the CDR3. Deletions cut 1 base from V and 1 base from J, with 9 bases between. Germline V lookup: CDR1 SGHNT, CDR2 YYREEE (reference sequence). The CDR3 spells CASSLSTRSYNEQFF. The CDR3 coding sequence is TGTGCCAGCAGCTTGTCGACACGGTCCTACAATGAGCAGTTCTTC. Full variable domain (rest looked up from reference TRBV5-4 and TRBJ2-1): ETGVTQSPTHLIKTRGQQVTLRCSSQSGHNTVSWYQQALGQGPQFIFQYYREEENGRGNFPPRFSGLQFPNYSSELNVNALELDDSALYLCASSLSTRSYNEQFFGPGTRLTVL.

About this clone: The same CDR3 arises from other DNA sequences in this sample as well. J is TRBJ2-1 and V is TRBV9; possible D gene TRBD2, 5 bases. The germline V gene encodes CDR1 SGDLS and CDR2 YYNGEE. CDR3 length: 14 residues. The V and J ends lost 2 bases and 8 bases respectively, with 14 bases between them. CDR3 amino acids: CASSVGLAKYEQFF. CDR3 coding DNA: TGTGCCAGCAGCGTCGGGCTAGCTAAATATGAGCAGTTCTTC.

The genes are TRBV4-3 and TRBJ1-1; 10 nucleotides agree with TRBD1. The CDR3 covers 16 residues. With V trimmed by 2 bases and J by 6 bases, 9 bases remained unmatched. The germline V gene encodes CDR1 LGHNA and CDR2 YSLEER. Here the CDR3 reads CASSQSPGQGLAEAFF. The CDR3 nucleotides are TGCGCCAGCAGCCAATCACCGGGACAGGGGTTGGCTGAAGCTTTCTTT.

V usage is TRBV9 and J usage is TRBJ2-3, with 11 bases fitting TRBD2. This CDR3 has 16 residues. The germline gives CDR1 SGDLS, CDR2 YYNGEE. With 4 bases clipped from V and 0 bases from J, the junction kept 4 bases outside the gene matches. The CDR3 here is CASSFSGGGSTDTQYF. The CDR3, as DNA: TGTGCCAGCAGCTTTAGCGGGGGGGGGAGCACAGATACGCAGTATTTT.

This clone has only a few counts. The chain is built from TRBV6-1 and TRBJ2-7, with D maybe TRBD1 (5 bases). The CDR3 is 12 amino acids. V lost 3 bases, J lost 5 bases, and 8 bases lay in between. Looked up from germline, CDR1 is MNHNS and CDR2 is SASEGT. CDR3 loop: CASSDPGNEQYF. DNA for the CDR3: TGTGCCAGCAGTGATCCAGGGAACGAGCAGTACTTC.

This sequence joins TRBV27 and TRBJ1-2; 10 bases are a match to TRBD1. From germline, CDR1 is MNHEY and CDR2 SMNVEV (reference sequence). The CDR3 covers 15 residues. Trimming took 2 bases from V and 7 from J; bases not matched to a gene: 7. CDR3 nucleotides: TGTGCCAGCAGTTTAACGGGACAGGGGCTCGGTGGCTACACCTTC. Its protein product is CASSLTGQGLGGYTF.

The CDR3 coding sequence is TGTGCCAGCAGCTTAGTCAGTTCCCTGAACACTGAAGCTTTCTTT. This codes for CASSLVSSLNTEAFF. This chain joins TRBV7-9 and TRBJ1-1; D remains unclear. Trimming left V 1 base short and J 0 bases short, with 9 bases between. CDR1 is SEHNR, CDR2 FQNEAQ, per germline (reference sequence). The CDR3 runs to 15 residues.